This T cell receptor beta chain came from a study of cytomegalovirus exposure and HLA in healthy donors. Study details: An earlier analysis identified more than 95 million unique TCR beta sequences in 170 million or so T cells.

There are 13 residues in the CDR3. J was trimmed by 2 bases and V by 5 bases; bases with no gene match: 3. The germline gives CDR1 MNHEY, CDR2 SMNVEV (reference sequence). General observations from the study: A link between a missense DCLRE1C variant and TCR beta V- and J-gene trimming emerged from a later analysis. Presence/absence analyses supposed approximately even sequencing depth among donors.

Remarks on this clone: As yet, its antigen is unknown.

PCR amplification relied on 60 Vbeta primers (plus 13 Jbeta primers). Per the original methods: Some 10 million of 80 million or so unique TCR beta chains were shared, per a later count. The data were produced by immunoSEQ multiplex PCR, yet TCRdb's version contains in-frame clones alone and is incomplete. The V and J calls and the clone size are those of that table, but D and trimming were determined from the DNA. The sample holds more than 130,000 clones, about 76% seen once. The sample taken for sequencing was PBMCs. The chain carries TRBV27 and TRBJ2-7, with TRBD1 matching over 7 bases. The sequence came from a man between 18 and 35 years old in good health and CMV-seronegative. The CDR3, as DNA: TGTGCCAGCAGTCTACAGGGGACCTACGAGCAGTACTTC. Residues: CASSLQGTYEQYF.